This T cell receptor beta chain is from a study of low-dose radiotherapy and immunotherapy resistance in tumors. Study details: The schedule for Cohort 2 used 1 Gy per fraction every two weeks, which added up to 13 Gy over 26 weeks. With cycle 1 day 1 as the start, patients took oral aspirin 300 mg daily for four cycles.

Time point here: before trial treatment. All of the donors were given nivolumab, ipilimumab, aspirin, low-dose cyclophosphamide and low-dose radiotherapy as part of RACIN, a single-arm trial. The V gene's germline CDR1 is LGHNT and CDR2 FRNRAP. V was shortened by 1 base and J by 4 bases, with 14 bases between the two germline ends. The CDR3 totals 16 residues. With a constant-region primer and a V-primer adapter, TCRs were subjected to 20 PCR cycles of amplification. TCRdb ran MiXCR on the reads and lists one entry per CDR3 protein. Of about 50,000 distinct CDR3 sequences listed, 12% are singletons. This clonotype showed up many times.

The material was PBMCs, obtained before treatment. V gene TRBV12-5 combines with J gene TRBJ2-1; D perhaps matches TRBD2 (7 bases). This clonotype was obtained from a female donor with ovarian cancer. The CDR3 DNA is TGTGCTAGTGGTTTGGGGGGGGGCGGGAATTACAATGAGCAGTTCTTC. Translation: CASGLGGGGNYNEQFF.